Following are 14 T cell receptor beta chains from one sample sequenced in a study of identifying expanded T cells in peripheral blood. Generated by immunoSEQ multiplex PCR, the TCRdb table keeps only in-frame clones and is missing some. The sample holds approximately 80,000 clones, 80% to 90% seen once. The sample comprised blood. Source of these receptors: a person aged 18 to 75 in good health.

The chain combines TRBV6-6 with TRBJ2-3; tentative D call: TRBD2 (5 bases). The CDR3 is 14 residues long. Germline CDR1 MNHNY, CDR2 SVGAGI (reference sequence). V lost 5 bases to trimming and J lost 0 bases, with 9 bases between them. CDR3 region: CASSPRGSTDTQYF. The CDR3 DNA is TGTGCCAGCAGTCCTCGGGGTAGCACAGATACGCAGTATTTT.

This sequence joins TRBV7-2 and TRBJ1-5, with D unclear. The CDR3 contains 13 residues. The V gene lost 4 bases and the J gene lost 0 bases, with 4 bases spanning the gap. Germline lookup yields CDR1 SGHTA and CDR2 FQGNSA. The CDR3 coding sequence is TGTGCCAGCAGCTACGATAGCAATCAGCCCCAGCATTTT. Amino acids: CASSYDSNQPQHF.

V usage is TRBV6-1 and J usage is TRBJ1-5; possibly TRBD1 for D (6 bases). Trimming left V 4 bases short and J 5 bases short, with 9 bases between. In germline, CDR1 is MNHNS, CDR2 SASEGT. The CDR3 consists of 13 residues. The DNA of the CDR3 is TGTGCCAGCAGTGCAGGACAGTATCAGCCCCAGCATTTT. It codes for CASSAGQYQPQHF.

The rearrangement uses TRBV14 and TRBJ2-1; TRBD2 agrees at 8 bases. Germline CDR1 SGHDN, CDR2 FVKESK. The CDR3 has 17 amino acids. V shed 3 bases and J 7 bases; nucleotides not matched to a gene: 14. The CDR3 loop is CASSHLSAGVQRNEQFF. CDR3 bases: TGTGCCAGCAGCCATTTGTCAGCGGGAGTTCAGAGGAATGAGCAGTTCTTC.

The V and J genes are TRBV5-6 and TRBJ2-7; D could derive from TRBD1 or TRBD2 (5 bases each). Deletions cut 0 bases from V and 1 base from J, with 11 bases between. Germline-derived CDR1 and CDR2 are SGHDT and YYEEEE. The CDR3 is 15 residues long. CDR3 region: CASSLEGRTSYEQYF. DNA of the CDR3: TGTGCCAGCAGCTTGGAGGGACGAACGTCCTACGAGCAGTACTTC.

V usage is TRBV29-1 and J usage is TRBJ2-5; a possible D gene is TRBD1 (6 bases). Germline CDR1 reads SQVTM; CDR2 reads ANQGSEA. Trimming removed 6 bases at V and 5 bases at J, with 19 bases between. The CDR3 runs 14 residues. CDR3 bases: TGCAGCGTGACATCTATTAGGGGGTCGGAGACCCAGTACTTC. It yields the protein CSVTSIRGSETQYF.

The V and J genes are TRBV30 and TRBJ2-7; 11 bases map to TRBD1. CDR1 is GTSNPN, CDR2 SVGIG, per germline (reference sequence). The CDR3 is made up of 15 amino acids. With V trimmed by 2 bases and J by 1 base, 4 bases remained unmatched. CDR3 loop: CAWSIGQGASYEQYF. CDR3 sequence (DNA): TGTGCCTGGAGTATAGGACAGGGGGCGTCCTACGAGCAGTACTTC.

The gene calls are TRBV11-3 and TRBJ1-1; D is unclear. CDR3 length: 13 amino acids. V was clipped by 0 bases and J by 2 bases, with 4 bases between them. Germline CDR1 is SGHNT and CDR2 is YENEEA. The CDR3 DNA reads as TGTGCCAGCAGCTTAGAAGTTAACACTGAAGCTTTCTTT. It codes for CASSLEVNTEAFF.

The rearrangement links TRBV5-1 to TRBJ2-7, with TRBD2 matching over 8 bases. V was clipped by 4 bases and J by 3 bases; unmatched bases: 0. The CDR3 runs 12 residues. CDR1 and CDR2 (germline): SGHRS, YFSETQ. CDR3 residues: CASSREGYEQYF. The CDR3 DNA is TGCGCCAGCAGCCGGGAGGGCTACGAGCAGTACTTC. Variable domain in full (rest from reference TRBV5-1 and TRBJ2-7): KAGVTQTPRYLIKTRGQQVTLSCSPISGHRSVSWYQQTPGQGLQFLFEYFSETQRNKGNFPGRFSGRQFSNSRSEMNVSTLELGDSALYLCASSREGYEQYFGPGTRLTVT.

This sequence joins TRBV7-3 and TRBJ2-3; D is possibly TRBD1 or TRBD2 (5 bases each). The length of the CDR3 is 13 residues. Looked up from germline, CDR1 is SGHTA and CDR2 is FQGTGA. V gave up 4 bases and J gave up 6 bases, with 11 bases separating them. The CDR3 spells CASSWGTGDTQYF. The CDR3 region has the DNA TGTGCCAGCAGCTGGGGGACGGGGGATACGCAGTATTTT. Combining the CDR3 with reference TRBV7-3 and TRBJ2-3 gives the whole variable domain GAGVSQTPSNKVTEKGKYVELRCDPISGHTALYWYRQSLGQGPEFLIYFQGTGAADDSGLPNDRFFAVRPEGSVSTLKIQRTERGDSAVYLCASSWGTGDTQYFGPGTRLTVL.

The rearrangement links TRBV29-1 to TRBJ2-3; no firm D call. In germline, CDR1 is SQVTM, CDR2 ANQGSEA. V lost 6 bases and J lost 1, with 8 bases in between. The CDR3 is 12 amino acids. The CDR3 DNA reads TGCAGCGTCGAGACGGGCACAGATACGCAGTATTTT. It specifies CSVETGTDTQYF.

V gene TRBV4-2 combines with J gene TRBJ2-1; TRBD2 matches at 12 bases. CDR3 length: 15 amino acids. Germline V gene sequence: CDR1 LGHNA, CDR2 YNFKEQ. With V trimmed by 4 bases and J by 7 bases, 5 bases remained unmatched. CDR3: CASSPTSGRENEQFF. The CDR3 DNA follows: TGTGCCAGCAGCCCGACTAGCGGGAGAGAAAATGAGCAGTTCTTC.

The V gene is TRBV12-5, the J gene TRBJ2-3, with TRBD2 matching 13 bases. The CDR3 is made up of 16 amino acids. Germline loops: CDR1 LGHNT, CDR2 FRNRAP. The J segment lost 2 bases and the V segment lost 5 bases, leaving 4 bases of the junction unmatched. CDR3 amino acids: CASGVGTSGTTDTQYF. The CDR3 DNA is TGTGCTAGTGGTGTAGGGACTAGCGGGACCACAGATACGCAGTATTTT.

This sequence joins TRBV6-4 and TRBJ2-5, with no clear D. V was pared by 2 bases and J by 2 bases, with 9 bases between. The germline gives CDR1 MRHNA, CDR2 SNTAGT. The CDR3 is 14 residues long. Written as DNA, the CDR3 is TGTGCCAGCAGTGACGAACTTTGGCAAGAGACCCAGTACTTC. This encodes CASSDELWQETQYF.